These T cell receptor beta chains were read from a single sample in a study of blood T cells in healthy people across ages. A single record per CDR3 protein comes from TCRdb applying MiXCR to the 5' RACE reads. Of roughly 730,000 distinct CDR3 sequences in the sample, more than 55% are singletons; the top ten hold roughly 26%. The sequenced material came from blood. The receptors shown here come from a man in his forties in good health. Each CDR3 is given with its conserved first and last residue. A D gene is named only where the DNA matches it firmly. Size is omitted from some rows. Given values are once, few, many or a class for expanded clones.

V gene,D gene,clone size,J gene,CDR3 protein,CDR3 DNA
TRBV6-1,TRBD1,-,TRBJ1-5,CATKQGRWIGGNQPQHF,TGTGCCACCAAACAGGGGCGTTGGATCGGCGGCAATCAGCCCCAGCATTTT
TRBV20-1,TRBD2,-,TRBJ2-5,CSARDITSGPRLEETQYF,TGCAGTGCTAGAGATATAACTAGCGGGCCAAGGTTAGAAGAGACCCAGTACTTC
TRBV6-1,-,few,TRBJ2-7,CASSQGTDGYLYEQYF,TGTGCCAGCAGTCAAGGGACGGACGGTTACCTCTACGAGCAGTACTTC
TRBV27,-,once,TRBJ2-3,CASSLIVGESTDTQYF,TGTGCCAGCAGTCTCATAGTGGGGGAGAGCACAGATACGCAGTATTTT
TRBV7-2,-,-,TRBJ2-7,CATGPGLYEQYF,TGTGCGACCGGACCAGGGTTGTACGAGCAGTACTTC
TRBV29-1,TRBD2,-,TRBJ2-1,CSGAPSGRAYNEQFF,TGCAGCGGGGCCCCTAGCGGGAGGGCCTACAATGAGCAGTTCTTC
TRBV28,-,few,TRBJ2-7,CASSTIRAQGDSYEQYF,TGTGCCAGCAGTACCATCCGGGCACAAGGAGACTCCTACGAGCAGTACTTC
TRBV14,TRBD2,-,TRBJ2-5,CASSQDLGGGPGETQYF,TGTGCCAGCAGCCAAGATTTGGGCGGGGGGCCGGGAGAGACCCAGTACTTC
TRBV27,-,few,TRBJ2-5,CASRPAGFPGTQYF,TGTGCCAGCAGACCCGCCGGGTTTCCTGGGACCCAGTACTTC
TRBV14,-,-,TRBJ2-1,CASSARRDEQFF,TGTGCCAGCAGCGCACGGAGGGATGAGCAGTTCTTC
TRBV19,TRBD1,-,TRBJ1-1,CASLEGTGLDTEAFF,TGTGCCAGCCTAGAGGGGACAGGGCTGGACACTGAAGCTTTCTTT
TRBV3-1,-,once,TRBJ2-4,CVSSQRQNIQYF,TGTGTCAGCAGCCAACGCCAAAACATTCAGTACTTC
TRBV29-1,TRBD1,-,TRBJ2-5,CSVIQGIETQYF,TGCAGCGTTATACAGGGGATTGAGACCCAGTACTTC
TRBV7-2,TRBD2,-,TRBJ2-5,CASRWTSGGHEQYF,TGTGCCAGCAGATGGACTAGCGGGGGGCATGAGCAGTACTTC
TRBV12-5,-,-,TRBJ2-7,CASGTGTQPNEQYF,TGTGCTAGTGGAACCGGGACACAACCTAACGAGCAGTACTTC
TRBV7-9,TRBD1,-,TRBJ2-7,CASSLGQDRVYEQYF,TGTGCCAGCAGCTTGGGTCAGGACAGGGTTTACGAGCAGTACTTC
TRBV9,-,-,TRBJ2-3,CASSVERLADTQYF,TGTGCCAGCAGCGTTGAACGGTTAGCAGATACGCAGTATTTT
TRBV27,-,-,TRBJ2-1,CASSPTQHEQFF,TGTGCCAGCAGCCCTACCCAACACGAGCAGTTCTTC
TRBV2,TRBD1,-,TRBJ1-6,CASKSRLQGGDSPLHF,TGTGCCAGCAAGTCTAGATTACAGGGGGGCGATTCACCCCTCCACTTT
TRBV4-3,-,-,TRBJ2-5,CASSRIGGPQETQYF,TGCGCCAGCAGCCGGATTGGGGGGCCTCAAGAGACCCAGTACTTC
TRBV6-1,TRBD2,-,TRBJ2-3,CASSEGLAGGTDTQYF,TGTGCCAGCAGTGAAGGCCTAGCGGGAGGCACAGATACGCAGTATTTT
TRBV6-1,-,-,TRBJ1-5,CASSEFGQLGQPQHF,TGTGCCAGCAGTGAATTTGGACAGCTAGGTCAGCCCCAGCATTTT
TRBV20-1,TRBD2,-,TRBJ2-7,CSAIGLAGPYEQYF,TGCAGTGCCATCGGACTAGCGGGACCCTACGAGCAGTACTTC
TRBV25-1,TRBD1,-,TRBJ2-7,CAGSPGQGAWYEQYF,TGTGCCGGCAGTCCCGGACAGGGGGCATGGTACGAGCAGTACTTC
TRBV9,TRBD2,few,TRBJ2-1,CASSPQPQRETFF,TGTGCCAGCAGCCCTCAGCCCCAGCGGGAAACGTTCTTC
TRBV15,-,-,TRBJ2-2,CATRSGPGELFF,TGTGCCACCAGGTCGGGTCCCGGGGAGCTGTTTTTT
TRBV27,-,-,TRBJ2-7,CASSGGGGNEQYF,TGTGCCAGCAGTGGGGGAGGGGGGAACGAGCAGTACTTC
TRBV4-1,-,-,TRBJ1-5,CASSQDFPYNQPQHF,TGCGCCAGCAGCCAAGATTTCCCATACAATCAGCCCCAGCATTTT
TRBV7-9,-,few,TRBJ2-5,CASSFTGLETQYF,TGTGCCAGCAGCTTTACAGGGTTAGAGACCCAGTACTTC
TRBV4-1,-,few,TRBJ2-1,CASSQVAVRPNEQFF,TGCGCCAGCAGCCAAGTAGCGGTGCGGCCCAATGAGCAGTTCTTC
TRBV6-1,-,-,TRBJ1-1,CASSTTLGTEAFF,TGTGCCAGCAGTACTACGCTAGGGACTGAAGCTTTCTTT
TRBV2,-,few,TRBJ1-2,CASSDEGGNYGYTF,TGTGCCAGCAGTGATGAGGGCGGGAACTATGGCTACACCTTC